These 14 T cell receptor beta chains came from one sample sequenced in a study of T cell responses to AZD1222 COVID-19 vaccine (dated by TCRdb to the early 2020s). The protocol used for the library was the immunoSEQ multiplex PCR assay. TCRdb re-hosts the immuneACCESS table, in-frame sequences only. Its copies lack some clones; in the studies checked, an unresolved V gene accounts for under half of them, and the cause for the rest is not known. The sample contains 45,000 to 60,000 clones, 70% to 90% of them found a single time. Clones ranked in the top ten supply 16% of the sample. What the time point label conveys for this sample: baseline before first vaccination. Here the sequenced sample was peripheral blood, taken on day 0 of AZD1222 vaccination. Receptors were obtained from an adult in good health.

The CDR3 loop reads CAISDPAAFYGYTF. In DNA, the CDR3 is TGTGCCATCAGTGACCCGGCGGCTTTCTATGGCTACACCTTC. The chain uses TRBV10-3 and TRBJ1-2; D ambiguous. This CDR3 is built from 14 residues. In germline, CDR1 is ENHRY, CDR2 SYGVKD. V lost 3 bases, J lost 4 bases, and 12 bases lay in between.

The genes are TRBV2 and TRBJ1-5; no definite D call. V lost 0 bases and J 6 bases, leaving 12 bases between the germline ends. This CDR3 spans 15 amino acids. The germline V gene encodes CDR1 SNHLY and CDR2 FYNNEI. The CDR3 bases are TGTGCCAGCAGTGAAGCGCTAGGGTGGTTTCAGCCCCAGCATTTT. This translates into CASSEALGWFQPQHF.

The V call is TRBV4-1, the J call TRBJ1-4; 9 bases line up with TRBD1. Trimming took 1 base from V and 8 from J; bases not matched to a gene: 5. Per the germline V gene, CDR1 is MGHRA and CDR2 is YSYEKL. The CDR3 is 15 amino acids. This CDR3 is CASSQVGTGYEKLFF. For the CDR3, the DNA is TGCGCCAGCAGCCAAGTGGGGACAGGGTACGAAAAACTGTTTTTT.

The chain combines TRBV7-9 with TRBJ1-1, with D uncertain. Deletions cut 1 base from V and 6 bases from J, with 6 bases between. This CDR3 is built from 12 residues. Germline V lookup: CDR1 SEHNR, CDR2 FQNEAQ (reference sequence). The chain's CDR3 is CASSLVSPEAFF. The CDR3 DNA follows: TGTGCCAGCAGCTTAGTATCGCCTGAAGCTTTCTTT.

The chain is built from TRBV5-1 and TRBJ2-7; 7 bases are shared with TRBD2. CDR1 and CDR2 (germline): SGHRS, YFSETQ. The CDR3 has 15 residues. With 0 bases clipped from V and 2 bases from J, the junction kept 5 bases outside the gene matches. For the CDR3, the DNA is TGCGCCAGCAGCTTGGGAGGGAGGGATCCCTACGAGCAGTACTTC. Its protein is CASSLGGRDPYEQYF. The full variable domain, its missing parts supplied by reference TRBV5-1 and TRBJ2-7, is KAGVTQTPRYLIKTRGQQVTLSCSPISGHRSVSWYQQTPGQGLQFLFEYFSETQRNKGNFPGRFSGRQFSNSRSEMNVSTLELGDSALYLCASSLGGRDPYEQYFGPGTRLTVT.

The rearrangement uses TRBV18 and TRBJ2-2; D ambiguous. There are 13 residues in the CDR3. V was pared by 3 bases and J by 5 bases, with 7 bases between. Germline V gene sequence: CDR1 KGHSH, CDR2 LQKENI. CDR3 nucleotides: TGTGCCAGCTCACCGCAGAGAACCGGGGAGCTGTTTTTT. Amino acids: CASSPQRTGELFF.

This chain connects TRBV7-8 to TRBJ1-5; 9 nucleotides line up with TRBD1. Trimming cost V 5 bases and J 5 bases; bases outside gene matches: 7. The CDR3 length is 15 residues. Germline CDR1 reads SGHVS; CDR2 reads FQNEAQ. The CDR3 here is CASSKEGQGYQPQHF. DNA of the CDR3: TGTGCCAGCAGCAAAGAGGGACAGGGCTATCAGCCCCAGCATTTT.

V and J are TRBV30 and TRBJ1-5, with D uncertain. Trimming cost V 2 bases and J 6 bases, with 11 bases left between them. CDR3 length equals 13 residues. From germline, CDR1 is GTSNPN and CDR2 SVGIG (reference sequence). CDR3 DNA sequence: TGTGCCTGGAGTAACATCGAGGCTCAGCCCCAGCATTTT. This sequence encodes CAWSNIEAQPQHF.

The chain links TRBV18 to TRBJ2-7; 12 bases line up with TRBD2. The V segment lost 5 bases and the J segment 3 bases; nucleotides outside the gene matches: 5. Germline V CDR1 and CDR2: KGHSH, LQKENI. The CDR3 totals 15 residues. CDR3 nucleotides: TGTGCCAGCTCATCGACTAGCGGGAGTGACTACGAGCAGTACTTC. Its translation: CASSSTSGSDYEQYF.

V usage is TRBV6-1 and J usage is TRBJ2-7; perhaps TRBD1 as D (6 bases). Germline CDR1 MNHNS, CDR2 SASEGT. The CDR3 covers 15 residues. V lost 1 base, J lost 2 bases, and 12 bases lay in between. In DNA, the CDR3 is TGTGCCAGCAGTGAAGAAGGGGCAGGGGCCTACGAGCAGTACTTC. Protein product: CASSEEGAGAYEQYF.

The chain employs TRBV11-2 and TRBJ2-2, with D hard to call. The CDR3 totals 11 residues. Trimming took off 4 bases at V and 6 bases at J, with 3 bases between the two ends. The V gene's germline CDR1 is SGHAT and CDR2 FQNNGV. The CDR3 loop is CASSSPGELFF. CDR3 bases: TGTGCCAGCAGCTCCCCCGGGGAGCTGTTTTTT.

This clone was seen a single time. The chain is built from TRBV28 and TRBJ2-1; D gene ambiguous. The CDR3 is 13 residues long. Germline loops: CDR1 MDHEN, CDR2 SYDVKM. Trimming shortened V by 7 bases and J by 1 base, and 8 bases separated the two germline ends. Here the CDR3 reads CASIDLSYNEQFF. The CDR3 region has the DNA TGTGCCAGCATCGATCTTTCCTACAATGAGCAGTTCTTC.

The chain has TRBV2 and TRBJ1-2; perhaps TRBD1 as D (5 bases). The CDR3 has 13 residues. Germline CDR1 SNHLY, CDR2 FYNNEI. Trimming took off 4 bases at V and 4 bases at J, with 10 bases between the two ends. CDR3: CASSAQGVYGYTF. CDR3 nucleotides: TGTGCCAGCAGTGCGCAGGGCGTCTATGGCTACACCTTC.

This clone was counted a few times. V and J are TRBV6-1 and TRBJ1-1, with 11 positions matching TRBD1. The CDR3 length is 15 residues. CDR1 is MNHNS, CDR2 SASEGT, per germline. The trim removed 0 bases at V and 4 bases at J, leaving 1 base unmatched. CDR3 in DNA: TGTGCCAGCAGTGAAGCCGGGACAGGGGGCACTGAAGCTTTCTTT. Protein sequence: CASSEAGTGGTEAFF.